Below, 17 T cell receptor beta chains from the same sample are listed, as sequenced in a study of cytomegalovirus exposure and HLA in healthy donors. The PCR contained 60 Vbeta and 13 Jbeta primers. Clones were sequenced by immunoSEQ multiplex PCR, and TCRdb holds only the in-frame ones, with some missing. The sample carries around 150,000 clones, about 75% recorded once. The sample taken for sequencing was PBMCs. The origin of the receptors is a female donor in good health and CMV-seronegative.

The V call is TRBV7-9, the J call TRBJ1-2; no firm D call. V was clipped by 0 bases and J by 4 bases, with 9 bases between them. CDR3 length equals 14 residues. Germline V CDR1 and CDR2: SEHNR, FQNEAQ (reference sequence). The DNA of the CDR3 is TGTGCCAGCAGCTTAGCGATGGTCGGCTATGGCTACACCTTC. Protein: CASSLAMVGYGYTF.

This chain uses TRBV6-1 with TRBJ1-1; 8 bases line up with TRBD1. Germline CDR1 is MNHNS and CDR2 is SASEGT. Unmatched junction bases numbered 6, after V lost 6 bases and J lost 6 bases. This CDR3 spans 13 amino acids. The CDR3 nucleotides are TGTGCCAGCAGCAGGGGGCGCTTGGCTGAAGCTTTCTTT. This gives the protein CASSRGRLAEAFF.

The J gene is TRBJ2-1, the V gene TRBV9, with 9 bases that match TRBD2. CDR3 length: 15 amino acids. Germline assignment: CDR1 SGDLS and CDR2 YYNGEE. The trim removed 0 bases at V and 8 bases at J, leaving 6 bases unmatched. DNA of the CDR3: TGTGCCAGCAGCGTAGTGCGGGGGGGTAAATATGAGCAGTTCTTC. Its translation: CASSVVRGGKYEQFF.

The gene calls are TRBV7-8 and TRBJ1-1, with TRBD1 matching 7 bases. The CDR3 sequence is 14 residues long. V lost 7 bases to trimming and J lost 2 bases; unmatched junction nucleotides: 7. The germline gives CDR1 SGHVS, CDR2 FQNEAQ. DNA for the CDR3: TGTGCCAGCACATTGGGACAGCCTAACACTGAAGCTTTCTTT. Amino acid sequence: CASTLGQPNTEAFF.

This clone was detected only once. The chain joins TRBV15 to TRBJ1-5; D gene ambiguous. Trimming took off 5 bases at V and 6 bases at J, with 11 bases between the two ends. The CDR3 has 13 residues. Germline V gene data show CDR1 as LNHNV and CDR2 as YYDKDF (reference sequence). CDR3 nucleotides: TGTGCCACCAGCCCAGGTAGTCGTCAGCCCCAGCATTTT. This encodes CATSPGSRQPQHF.

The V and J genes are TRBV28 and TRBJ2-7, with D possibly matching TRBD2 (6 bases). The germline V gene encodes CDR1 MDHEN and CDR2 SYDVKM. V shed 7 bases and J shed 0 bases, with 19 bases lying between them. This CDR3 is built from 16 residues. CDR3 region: CASTLSGRKSSYEQYF. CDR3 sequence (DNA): TGTGCCAGCACCTTAAGCGGGCGGAAGAGCTCCTACGAGCAGTACTTC.

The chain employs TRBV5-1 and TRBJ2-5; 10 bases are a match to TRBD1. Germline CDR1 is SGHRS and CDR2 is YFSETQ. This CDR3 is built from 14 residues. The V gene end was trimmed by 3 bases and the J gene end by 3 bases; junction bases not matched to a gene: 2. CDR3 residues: CASSSGTGEETQYF. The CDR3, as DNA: TGCGCCAGCAGCTCCGGGACAGGGGAAGAGACCCAGTACTTC.

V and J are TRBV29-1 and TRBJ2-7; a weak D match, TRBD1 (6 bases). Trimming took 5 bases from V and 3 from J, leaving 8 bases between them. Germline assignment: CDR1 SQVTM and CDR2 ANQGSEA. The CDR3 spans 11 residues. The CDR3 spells CSVMTGYEQYF. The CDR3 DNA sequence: TGCAGCGTTATGACAGGCTACGAGCAGTACTTC.

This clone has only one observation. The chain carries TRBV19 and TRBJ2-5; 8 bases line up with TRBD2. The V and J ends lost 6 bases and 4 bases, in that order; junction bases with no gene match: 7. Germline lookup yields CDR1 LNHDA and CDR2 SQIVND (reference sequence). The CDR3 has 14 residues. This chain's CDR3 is CASRTGTRGETQYF. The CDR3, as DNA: TGTGCCAGTAGGACCGGGACTAGGGGAGAGACCCAGTACTTC.

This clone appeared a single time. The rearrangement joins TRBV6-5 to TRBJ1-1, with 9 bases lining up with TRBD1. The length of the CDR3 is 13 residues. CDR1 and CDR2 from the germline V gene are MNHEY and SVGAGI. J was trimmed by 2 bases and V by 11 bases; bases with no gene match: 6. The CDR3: CAHRGQGNTEAFF. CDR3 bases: TGTGCCCACAGGGGACAGGGAAACACTGAAGCTTTCTTT.

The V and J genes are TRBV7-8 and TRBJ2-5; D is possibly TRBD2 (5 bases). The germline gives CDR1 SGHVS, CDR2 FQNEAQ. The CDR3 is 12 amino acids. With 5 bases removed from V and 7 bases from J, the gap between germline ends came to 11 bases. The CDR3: CASSPEDWTQYF. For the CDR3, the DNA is TGTGCCAGCAGCCCGGAGGATTGGACCCAGTACTTC.

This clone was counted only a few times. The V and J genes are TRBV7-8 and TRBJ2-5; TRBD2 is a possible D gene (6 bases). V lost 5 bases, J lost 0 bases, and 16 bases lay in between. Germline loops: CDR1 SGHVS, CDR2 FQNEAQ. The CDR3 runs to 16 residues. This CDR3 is CASSRWAGRYQETQYF. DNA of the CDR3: TGTGCCAGCAGCCGCTGGGCGGGACGGTACCAAGAGACCCAGTACTTC.

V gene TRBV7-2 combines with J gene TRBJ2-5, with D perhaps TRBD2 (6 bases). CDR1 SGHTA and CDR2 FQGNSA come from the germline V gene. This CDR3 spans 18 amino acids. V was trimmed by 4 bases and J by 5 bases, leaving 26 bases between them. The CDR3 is CASSYPGANSGRWETQYF. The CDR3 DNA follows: TGTGCCAGCAGCTACCCGGGTGCGAATAGCGGTCGATGGGAGACCCAGTACTTC.

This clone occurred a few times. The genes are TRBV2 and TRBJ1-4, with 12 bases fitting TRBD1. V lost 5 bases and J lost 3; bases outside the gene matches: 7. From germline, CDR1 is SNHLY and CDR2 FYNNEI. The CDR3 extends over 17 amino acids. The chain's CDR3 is CASSRDRGRSPNEKLFF. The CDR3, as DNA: TGTGCCAGCAGTCGGGACAGGGGGCGCTCGCCTAATGAAAAACTGTTTTTT.

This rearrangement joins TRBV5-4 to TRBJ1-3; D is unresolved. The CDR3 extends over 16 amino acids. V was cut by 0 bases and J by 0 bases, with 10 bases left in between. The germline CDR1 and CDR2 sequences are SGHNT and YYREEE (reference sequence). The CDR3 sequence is CASSLAAGSSGNTIYF. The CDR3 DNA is TGTGCCAGCAGCTTGGCCGCGGGAAGCTCTGGAAACACCATATATTTT.

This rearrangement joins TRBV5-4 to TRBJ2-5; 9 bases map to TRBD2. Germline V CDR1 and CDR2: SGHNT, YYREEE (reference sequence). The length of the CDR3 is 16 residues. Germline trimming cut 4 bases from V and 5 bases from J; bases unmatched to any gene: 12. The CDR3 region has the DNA TGTGCCAGCAGCCCCGCCGGGACTAGCTGGGGGGAGACCCAGTACTTC. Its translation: CASSPAGTSWGETQYF. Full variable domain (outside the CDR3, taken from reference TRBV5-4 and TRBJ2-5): ETGVTQSPTHLIKTRGQQVTLRCSSQSGHNTVSWYQQALGQGPQFIFQYYREEENGRGNFPPRFSGLQFPNYSSELNVNALELDDSALYLCASSPAGTSWGETQYFGPGTRLLVL.

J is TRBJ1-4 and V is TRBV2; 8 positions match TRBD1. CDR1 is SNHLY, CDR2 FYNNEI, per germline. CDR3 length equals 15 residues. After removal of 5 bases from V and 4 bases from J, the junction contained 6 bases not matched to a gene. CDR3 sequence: CASSTDRGGNEKLFF. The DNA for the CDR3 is TGTGCCAGCAGTACCGACAGGGGTGGTAATGAAAAACTGTTTTTT.